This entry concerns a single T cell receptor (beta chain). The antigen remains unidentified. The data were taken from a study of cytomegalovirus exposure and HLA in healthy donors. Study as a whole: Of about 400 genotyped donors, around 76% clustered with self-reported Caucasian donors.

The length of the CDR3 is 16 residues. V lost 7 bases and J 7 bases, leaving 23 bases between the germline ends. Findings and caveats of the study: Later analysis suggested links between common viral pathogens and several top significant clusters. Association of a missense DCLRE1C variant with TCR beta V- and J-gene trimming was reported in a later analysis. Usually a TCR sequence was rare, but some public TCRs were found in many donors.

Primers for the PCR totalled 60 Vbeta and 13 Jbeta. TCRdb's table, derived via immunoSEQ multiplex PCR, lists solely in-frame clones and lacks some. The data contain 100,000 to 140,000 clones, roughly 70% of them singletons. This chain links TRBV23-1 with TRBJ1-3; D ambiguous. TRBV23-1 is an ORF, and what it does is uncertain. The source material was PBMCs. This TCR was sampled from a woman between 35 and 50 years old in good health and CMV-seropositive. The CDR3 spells CASTPCPVGVGNTIYF. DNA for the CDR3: TGCGCCAGCACCCCGTGTCCCGTCGGGGTGGGTAACACCATATATTTT.